This T cell receptor beta chain was sequenced during a study of naive and memory T cell subsets. An equimolar mix of two oligonucleotides served as the beta constant-region primer for TRBC1 and TRBC2. MiXCR, run by TCRdb on the UMI-ligation and nested PCR reads, gives a single entry per CDR3 protein. The sample consists of about 85,000 distinct CDR3 sequences, roughly 13% of them appearing once. The sequence came from a human donor in good health. Sequencing input: central memory CD4+ T cells from blood.

The CDR3 reads CATQRGAGGYTDTQYF. CDR3 nucleotide sequence: TGTGCCACCCAGAGGGGCGCTGGGGGATACACAGATACGCAGTATTTT. The gene calls are TRBV12-3 or TRBV12-4 and TRBJ2-3; D possibly uses TRBD1 or TRBD2 (5 bases each). This CDR3 has 16 amino acids. Between the trimmed V and J ends, which lost 10 bases and 2 bases, there was a span of 22 bases.